What follows are 3 T cell receptor beta chains derived from one specimen sequenced in a study of CD8+CD57+ T cells in acquired aplastic anemia. The use of genomic DNA as template underpinned the TCR beta VDJ and CDR3 profiling. TCRdb recomputed calls from the reads with MiXCR, one row per CDR3 protein. The data contain more than 100,000 distinct CDR3 sequences, roughly 50% of them singletons. The sample taken for sequencing was sorted CD4+, CD8+, or CD8+CD57+ T cells (not recorded which) from PBMCs. These receptor sequences come from a human donor in good health, serving as a control.

This chain joins TRBV20-1 and TRBJ2-7; 8 bases fit TRBD2. CDR1 and CDR2 from the germline V gene are DFQATT and SNEGSKA (reference sequence). CDR3 size: 14 residues. V shed 5 bases and J 4 bases; nucleotides not matched to a gene: 10. The chain's CDR3 is CSAQSGGFSYEQYF. CDR3 nucleotide sequence: TGCAGTGCTCAGAGCGGGGGATTCTCTTACGAGCAGTACTTC.

V and J are TRBV24-1 and TRBJ1-1; TRBD1 is a possible D gene (5 bases). Germline V gives CDR1 KGHDR, CDR2 SFDVKD. The CDR3 contains 13 residues. Trimming left V 4 bases short and J 5 bases short, with 10 bases between. CDR3 region: CATSENTGTEAFF. CDR3 DNA sequence: TGTGCCACCAGTGAAAATACAGGTACTGAAGCTTTCTTT.

CDR3 in DNA: TGTGCCAGCAGCTCCGGGACAGGGGAGCTGTTTTTT. Protein: CASSSGTGELFF. The chain employs TRBV7-8 and TRBJ2-2, with a weak D call TRBD1 (6 bases). Germline assignment: CDR1 SGHVS and CDR2 FQNEAQ. The CDR3 sequence is 12 residues long. The V and J ends lost 4 bases and 8 bases respectively, with 8 bases between them.